The present entry profiles one T cell receptor beta chain with its context. Antigen unknown. This may come from a read error, since a much larger clone is one base off. This is likely a read error, given that the CDR3 carries no conserved phenylalanine or tryptophan at its end. The CDR3 is 13 amino acids. The germline gives CDR1 MDHEN, CDR2 SYDVKM. Trimming cost V 3 bases and J 7 bases; bases outside gene matches: 2. The sample is drawn from a study of regulatory T cells in long-lasting Graves disease. Researchers made TCR beta libraries by using iRepertoire HTBI primers and running Arm-PCR on CDR3 regions. TCRdb processed the multiplex PCR reads anew with MiXCR; each CDR3 protein has one entry. The table records roughly 350,000 distinct CDR3 sequences, around 15% of them present only once. General study points: No thyroid tissue was studied; the work used peripheral blood only.

Documented time point: newly diagnosed GD, antithyroid drugs for less than 3 months. Extracted RNA from PBMCs served as the source of the TCR library. The same data also contributed to another study, on T cells in Graves' hyperthyroidism and ophthalmopathy.

The origin of this receptor is a woman in her late teens or twenties with Graves disease. The sample in question was peripheral blood mononuclear cells (PBMCs), obtained at new diagnosis, from a patient treated with antithyroid drugs. This sequence joins TRBV28 and TRBJ1-5, with TRBD1 matching over 8 bases. In nucleotides, the CDR3 is TGTGCCAGCAGTTTCAGGGGGCACCAGCCCCAGCATCTT. It is translated as CASSFRGHQPQHL.